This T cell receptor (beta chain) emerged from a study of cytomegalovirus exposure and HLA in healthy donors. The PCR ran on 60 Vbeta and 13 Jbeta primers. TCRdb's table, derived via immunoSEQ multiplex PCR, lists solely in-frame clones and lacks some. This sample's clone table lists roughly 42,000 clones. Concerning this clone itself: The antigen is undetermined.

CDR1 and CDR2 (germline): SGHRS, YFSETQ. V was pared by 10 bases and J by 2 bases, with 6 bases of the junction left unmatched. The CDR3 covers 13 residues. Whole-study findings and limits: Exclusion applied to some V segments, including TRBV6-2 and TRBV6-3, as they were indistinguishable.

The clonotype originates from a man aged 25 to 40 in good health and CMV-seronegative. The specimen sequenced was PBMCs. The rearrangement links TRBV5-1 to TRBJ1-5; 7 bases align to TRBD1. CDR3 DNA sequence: TGCGCCGCAGGAACAGGGGGCAATCAGCCCCAGCATTTT. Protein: CAAGTGGNQPQHF.